This TCR beta chain appears in the sequencing data of a study of graft-versus-host responses after intestinal transplantation. Study in general: Anti-thymocyte globulin induction was given to all recipients, followed by tacrolimus and steroids for around three years.

This clone was seen only a few times. Germline V lookup: CDR1 MDHEN, CDR2 SYDVKM. The CDR3 is made up of 13 amino acids. The V and J ends lost 6 bases and 4 bases respectively, with 12 bases between them. Overall study findings and caveats: Some GvH clones appeared in ileal mucosa or blood before recipient bone marrow.

Sequencing used immunoSEQ multiplex PCR; TCRdb keeps in-frame clones, though not all of them. The repertoire holds approximately 10,000 clones, with under 35% as singletons. The authors plated roughly 200,000 CFSE-labeled responder cells with roughly 200,000 irradiated, violet-dye-labeled stimulator cells. After mixed lymphocyte reaction, dividing CD4+ and CD8+ responder T cells were sorted. Sample: alloreactive CD4+ T cells from a mixed lymphocyte reaction culture, taken before transplantation. Subset described: CFSE-low proliferating T cells sorted from roughly 6-day pre-transplant mixed lymphocyte reaction (GvH or HvG direction). The TCR comes from a human patient who was an organ donor for intestinal transplantation. This sequence joins TRBV28 and TRBJ1-2; D unresolved. CDR3 in amino acids: CASRTWEGYGYTF. In DNA, the CDR3 is TGTGCCAGCAGGACGTGGGAGGGCTATGGCTACACCTTC.